This is a list of T cell receptor beta chains from one sample in a study of blood T cell repertoires in COVID-19. TCRdb keeps only in-frame clones here, not all; method: immunoSEQ multiplex PCR. The sample consists of just over 300,000 clones, approximately 90% of them appearing once. The material sequenced was PBMCs or T cells enriched from blood (not recorded which). The origin of the receptors is a man aged 25-40 years who had recovered from COVID-19. Each CDR3 is given with its conserved first and last residue. Fields, in order: clone size, J gene, CDR3 length, D gene, V gene, CDR3 protein, CDR3 DNA. A D gene is named only where the DNA matches it firmly. Not all rows give a size; the values are once, few, many and, for expanded clones, a class.

>-|TRBJ2-7|11|-|TRBV5-1
CASKVGFEQYF
TGCGCCAGCAAAGTCGGGTTCGAGCAGTACTTC
>once|TRBJ1-6|14|-|TRBV20-1
CSASSPEDNSPLHF
TGCAGTGCTAGTTCCCCCGAGGATAATTCACCCCTCCACTTT
>-|TRBJ2-7|17|TRBD1|TRBV27
CASSPSLGQGRAYEQYF
TGTGCCAGCAGTCCCTCCCTTGGACAGGGTAGAGCTTACGAGCAGTACTTC
>-|TRBJ1-1|15|-|TRBV7-9
CASSLFQGINTEAFF
TGTGCCAGCAGCTTATTCCAGGGAATCAACACTGAAGCTTTCTTT
>once|TRBJ1-2|13|-|TRBV12-3/TRBV12-4
CASSSTGLYGYTF
TGTGCCAGCAGTTCCACAGGCCTATATGGCTACACCTTC
>-|TRBJ2-7|18|TRBD2|TRBV3-1/TRBV3-2
CASSQEKREGLAFYEQYF
TGTGCCAGCAGCCAAGAGAAGCGGGAGGGCCTCGCCTTTTACGAGCAGTACTTC
>-|TRBJ1-2|16|TRBD1|TRBV5-1
CASSLGQGARDYGYTF
TGCGCCAGCAGCTTGGGACAGGGGGCACGCGACTATGGCTACACCTTC
>-|TRBJ1-1|15|TRBD1|TRBV6-2/TRBV6-3
CASSVPGQGNTEAFF
TGTGCCAGCAGTGTACCAGGACAGGGGAACACTGAAGCTTTCTTT
>few|TRBJ1-1|14|-|TRBV7-8
CASSLGAMITEAFF
TGTGCCAGCAGCTTAGGGGCTATGATTACTGAAGCTTTCTTT
>-|TRBJ1-5|18|-|TRBV2
CASREGVVVEAGNQPQHF
TGTGCCAGCAGAGAAGGGGTGGTTGTGGAGGCGGGCAATCAGCCCCAGCATTTT
>-|TRBJ2-1|13|TRBD2|TRBV29-1
CSVGLAGEDEQFF
TGCAGCGTCGGGCTAGCGGGGGAGGATGAGCAGTTCTTC
>-|TRBJ1-4|14|TRBD1|TRBV18
CASSPGQYNEKLFF
TGTGCCAGCTCACCGGGACAGTATAATGAAAAACTGTTTTTT
>-|TRBJ1-4|14|-|TRBV19
CASSSTQGGEKLFF
TGTGCCAGTAGTTCAACACAGGGTGGCGAAAAACTGTTTTTT
>-|TRBJ2-3|15|TRBD1|TRBV11-2
CASSPRTGGADTQYF
TGTGCCAGCAGCCCACGGACAGGGGGTGCAGATACGCAGTATTTT
>-|TRBJ2-7|13|-|TRBV15
CATSSQGSYEQYF
TGTGCCACCAGCTCACAGGGATCCTACGAGCAGTACTTC
>-|TRBJ1-4|17|TRBD1|TRBV14
CASSHGRTGGSNEKLFF
TGTGCCAGCAGCCACGGCCGAACAGGGGGATCTAATGAAAAACTGTTTTTT
>-|TRBJ2-3|19|TRBD2|TRBV27
CASRGFGASGPFSTDTQYF
TGTGCCAGCAGGGGGTTTGGGGCTAGCGGCCCCTTCAGCACAGATACGCAGTATTTT
>few|TRBJ1-6|16|-|TRBV28
CASSLNGGSYNSPLHF
TGTGCCAGCAGTTTAAATGGCGGCTCCTATAATTCACCCCTCCACTTT
>-|TRBJ1-2|11|-|TRBV30
CAWSDSYGYTF
TGTGCCTGGAGTGACTCATATGGCTACACCTTC
>-|TRBJ1-1|15|-|TRBV5-1
CASSYAGAMNTEAFF
TGCGCCAGCAGCTATGCAGGGGCCATGAACACTGAAGCTTTCTTT
>few|TRBJ1-2|18|-|TRBV4-1
CASSQEGLPTGYIKGYTF
TGCGCCAGCAGCCAGGAAGGTTTGCCGACAGGCTACATTAAGGGCTACACCTTC
>once|TRBJ1-6|16|TRBD1|TRBV5-5
CASATGDRGVSSPLHF
TGTGCCAGCGCCACCGGGGACAGGGGAGTGAGTTCACCCCTCCACTTT
>-|TRBJ1-2|13|TRBD1|TRBV7-9
CASSQGTGRGYTF
TGTGCCAGCAGCCAAGGGACAGGGAGGGGCTACACCTTC
>-|TRBJ2-2|13|-|TRBV4-1
CASASDYTGELFF
TGCGCCAGCGCTAGCGACTACACCGGGGAGCTGTTTTTT
>-|TRBJ2-7|14|TRBD2|TRBV28
CASSRTGGRAEQYF
TGTGCCAGCAGTAGGACGGGGGGGCGGGCCGAGCAGTACTTC
>-|TRBJ2-2|14|-|TRBV5-1
CASSLLVSTGELFF
TGCGCCAGCAGCTTACTAGTTAGCACCGGGGAGCTGTTTTTT
>-|TRBJ2-3|15|TRBD2|TRBV7-9
CASSLGEGHTDTQYF
TGTGCCAGCAGCTTGGGGGAGGGGCACACAGATACGCAGTATTTT
>few|TRBJ2-7|13|TRBD2|TRBV11-2
CASSPGTRREQYF
TGTGCCAGCAGCCCGGGGACTAGACGCGAGCAGTACTTC
>-|TRBJ2-1|15|-|TRBV5-4
CASSLSSSSYNEQFF
TGTGCCAGCAGCTTGAGCTCGAGCTCCTACAATGAGCAGTTCTTC
>-|TRBJ2-4|14|TRBD1|TRBV24-1
CATSDRGQGNIQYF
TGTGCCACCAGTGACCGCGGACAGGGAAACATTCAGTACTTC
>-|TRBJ1-1|13|TRBD1|TRBV6-5
CASKRQGSTEAFF
TGTGCCAGCAAACGACAGGGTAGCACTGAAGCTTTCTTT
>-|TRBJ2-1|14|-|TRBV29-1
CSVGALSSYNEQFF
TGCAGCGTTGGAGCCCTGAGCTCCTACAATGAGCAGTTCTTC
>few|TRBJ2-1|15|TRBD2|TRBV4-1
CASSPPNPLAAEQFF
TGCGCCAGCAGCCCACCTAATCCACTAGCGGCTGAGCAGTTCTTC
>-|TRBJ2-3|13|-|TRBV19
CASNGGLSDTQYF
TGTGCCAGTAACGGGGGTCTCTCAGATACGCAGTATTTT
>-|TRBJ1-1|12|-|TRBV19
CASSRGNTEAFF
TGTGCCAGTAGCAGGGGAAACACTGAAGCTTTCTTT
>-|TRBJ1-3|14|-|TRBV7-2
CASSSRYSGNTIYF
TGTGCCAGCAGCTCTCGGTATTCTGGAAACACCATATATTTT
>few|TRBJ1-6|13|-|TRBV18
CASSSDLNSPLHF
TGTGCCAGCTCATCGGACTTAAATTCACCCCTCCACTTT
>once|TRBJ1-2|17|-|TRBV7-2
CASSLDVRETPNYGYTF
TGTGCCAGCAGCTTAGATGTCCGGGAGACCCCCAACTATGGCTACACCTTC
>-|TRBJ1-6|18|-|TRBV7-9
CASSFPPLVGEEASPLHF
TGTGCCAGCAGCTTCCCCCCCCTGGTTGGGGAGGAGGCCTCACCCCTCCACTTT
>-|TRBJ1-5|17|TRBD1|TRBV19
CASSTPPGTGVNQPQHF
TGTGCCAGTAGTACCCCCCCCGGGACAGGGGTCAATCAGCCCCAGCATTTT
>-|TRBJ2-7|12|-|TRBV10-2
CASSESRYEQYF
TGCGCCAGCAGTGAGTCGCGGTACGAGCAGTACTTC
>-|TRBJ2-2|15|-|TRBV18
CASSQTYTDNGELFF
TGTGCCAGCTCACAAACTTACACAGACAACGGGGAGCTGTTTTTT
>-|TRBJ1-3|17|-|TRBV14
CASSPRRGGVPGNTIYF
TGTGCCAGCAGCCCTCGGAGGGGGGGCGTACCTGGAAACACCATATATTTT
>-|TRBJ2-7|14|TRBD1|TRBV5-1
CASSRGQGPYEQYF
TGCGCCAGCAGCAGAGGACAGGGGCCCTACGAGCAGTACTTC